This TCR beta chain was found in a study of T cells after yellow fever vaccination. Overall study findings and caveats: Only a small proportion of the clonotypes turned up in both the CD4 and the CD8 compartments, likely arising from convergent recombination. High-abundance clonotypes from the bulk population could contaminate FACS-sorted repertoires. When the response was secondary, it was weaker but reached its peak faster, day 5 versus 15.

TCRdb processed the 5' RACE reads anew with MiXCR; each CDR3 protein has one entry. The top ten clones hold roughly a third of a sample with approximately 160,000 distinct CDR3 sequences, 9.3% of them seen once. On this clonotype itself: Its cognate antigen is unknown.

The CDR3 length is 14 residues. V dropped 3 bases and J dropped 2 bases, with 8 bases sitting between them. In germline, CDR1 is MNHEY, CDR2 SMNVEV (reference sequence). This TCR was recovered from a man between 18 and 35 years old who received the YFV17D yellow fever vaccine. The sample in question was CD8+ T cells sorted from PBMCs, obtained 45 days after the yellow fever booster vaccination. V and J are TRBV27 and TRBJ2-1; unclear D gene. The CDR3 nucleotides are TGTGCCAGCAGTTTTCAAGGGACCTACAATGAGCAGTTCTTC. The encoded protein is CASSFQGTYNEQFF.